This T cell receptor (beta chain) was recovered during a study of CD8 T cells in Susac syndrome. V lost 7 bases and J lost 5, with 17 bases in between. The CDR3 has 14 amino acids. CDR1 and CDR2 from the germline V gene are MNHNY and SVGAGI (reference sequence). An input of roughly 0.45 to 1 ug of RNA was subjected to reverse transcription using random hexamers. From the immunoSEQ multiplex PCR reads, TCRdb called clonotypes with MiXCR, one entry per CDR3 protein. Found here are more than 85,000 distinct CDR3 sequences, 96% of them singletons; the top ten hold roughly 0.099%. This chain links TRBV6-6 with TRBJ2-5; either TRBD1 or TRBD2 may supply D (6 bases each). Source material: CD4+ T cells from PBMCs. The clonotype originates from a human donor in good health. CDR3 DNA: TGTGCCAGCATTCCGCCGGGGGCCAGGGAGACCCAGTACTTC. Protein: CASIPPGARETQYF.